This T cell receptor (beta chain) is drawn from a study of radiation and T cells in renal cell carcinoma. Trimming cost V 5 bases and J 2 bases; bases outside gene matches: 6. The length of the CDR3 is 15 residues. Germline CDR1 reads MNHNY; CDR2 reads SVGAGI (reference sequence). The time point is: blood 2 weeks post-SBRT. Regarding treatment: 15 Gy SBRT to primary tumor, nephrectomy 4 weeks later. Radiation-treated patients gave blood at baseline, week 2 and week 4. The tumor was a clear cell renal cell carcinoma. Clones were sequenced by immunoSEQ multiplex PCR, and TCRdb holds only the in-frame ones, with some missing. The table has roughly 150,000 clones, 87% seen once.

The sequenced sample was blood, obtained from a patient whose treatment included radiotherapy and nephrectomy. The sequence was obtained from a woman aged 45-65 years with renal cell carcinoma. The chain joins TRBV6-6 to TRBJ2-3, with 8 positions matching TRBD2. The CDR3 DNA follows: TGTGCCAGCAGTCGTAGCGGGGATAACACAGATACGCAGTATTTT. As protein: CASSRSGDNTDTQYF.